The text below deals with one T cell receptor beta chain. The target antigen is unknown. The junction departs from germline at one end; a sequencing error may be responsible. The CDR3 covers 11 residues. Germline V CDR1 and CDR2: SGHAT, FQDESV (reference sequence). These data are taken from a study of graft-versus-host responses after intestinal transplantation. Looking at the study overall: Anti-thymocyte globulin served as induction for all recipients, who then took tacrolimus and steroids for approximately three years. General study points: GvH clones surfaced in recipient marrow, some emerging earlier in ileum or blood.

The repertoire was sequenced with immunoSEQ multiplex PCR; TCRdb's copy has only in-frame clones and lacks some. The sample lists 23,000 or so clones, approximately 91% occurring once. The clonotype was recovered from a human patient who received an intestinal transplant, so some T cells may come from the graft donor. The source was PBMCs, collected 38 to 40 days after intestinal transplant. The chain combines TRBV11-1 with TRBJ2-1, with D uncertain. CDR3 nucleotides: TGTGCCAGCAGCTTAGGTACACCCCTACTCTTC. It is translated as CASSLGTPLLF.